These 30 T cell receptor beta chains were sequenced from one sample in a study of cytomegalovirus exposure and HLA in healthy donors. The PCR made use of 60 Vbeta and 13 Jbeta primers. The assay was immunoSEQ multiplex PCR, and TCRdb's table has in-frame clones only and misses some. The data contain more than 95,000 clones, roughly 80% of them seen just once; the ten biggest clones take up around 3.7%. The sequenced material came from PBMCs. The origin of the receptors is a man aged 30 to 39 in good health and CMV-seronegative.

The CDR3 coding sequence is TGTGCCAGCTCACTCCGGGCAACTGGGAGCTCTGGAAACACCATATATTTT. It specifies CASSLRATGSSGNTIYF. The V and J genes are TRBV18 and TRBJ1-3, with D hard to call. CDR1 is KGHSH, CDR2 LQKENI, per germline. This CDR3 comprises 17 residues. Trimming cost V 4 bases and J 0 bases, with 16 bases left between them.

This sequence joins TRBV28 and TRBJ2-7; 8 bases map to TRBD2. CDR1 and CDR2 from the germline V gene are MDHEN and SYDVKM. V was pared by 2 bases and J by 0 bases, with 3 bases of the junction left unmatched. The CDR3 has 15 residues. This chain's CDR3 is CASSLPGGDSYEQYF. The DNA of the CDR3 is TGTGCCAGCAGTTTACCCGGGGGGGACTCCTACGAGCAGTACTTC.

The J gene is TRBJ2-5, the V gene TRBV28; tentatively, D is TRBD2 (6 bases). Germline CDR1 reads MDHEN; CDR2 reads SYDVKM. CDR3 length: 16 residues. Trimming stripped 7 bases from V and 1 base from J, with 19 bases between. CDR3 loop: CASTSLGAGTQETQYF. CDR3 nucleotides: TGTGCCAGCACCTCTTTAGGGGCGGGAACCCAAGAGACCCAGTACTTC.

The V gene is TRBV19, the J gene TRBJ1-5, with 12 bases fitting TRBD1. The CDR3 spans 15 residues. Germline-derived CDR1 and CDR2 are LNHDA and SQIVND (reference sequence). The J segment lost 0 bases and the V segment lost 6 bases, leaving 0 bases of the junction unmatched. The CDR3 loop reads CASRGQGASNQPQHF. CDR3 bases: TGTGCCAGTAGGGGACAGGGGGCTAGCAATCAGCCCCAGCATTTT.

The genes are TRBV27 and TRBJ1-5; no definite D call. Germline lookup yields CDR1 MNHEY and CDR2 SMNVEV (reference sequence). V was shortened by 4 bases and J by 6 bases, with 10 bases between the two germline ends. This CDR3 spans 13 amino acids. This CDR3 reads CASSSTRGQPQHF. The CDR3 DNA is TGTGCCAGCAGTTCAACCCGGGGTCAGCCCCAGCATTTT.

This chain links TRBV2 with TRBJ1-4, with 9 bases identical to TRBD1. J was trimmed by 5 bases and V by 6 bases; bases with no gene match: 16. Germline CDR1 is SNHLY and CDR2 is FYNNEI. The CDR3 has 18 amino acids. The CDR3 loop reads CASSGGQGIQQRNEKLFF. The CDR3 DNA reads TGTGCCAGCAGCGGTGGACAGGGGATTCAACAAAGGAATGAAAAACTGTTTTTT. The variable domain in full, completed from reference TRBV2 and TRBJ1-4, reads EPEVTQTPSHQVTQMGQEVILRCVPISNHLYFYWYRQILGQKVEFLVSFYNNEISEKSEIFDDQFSVERPDGSNFTLKIRSTKLEDSAMYFCASSGGQGIQQRNEKLFFGSGTQLSVL.

The gene calls are TRBV10-1 and TRBJ2-5, with 10 nucleotides matching TRBD1. The CDR3 runs to 15 residues. The V and J ends lost 4 bases and 1 base, in that order; junction bases with no gene match: 3. CDR1 and CDR2 (germline): WNHNN, SYGVQD (reference sequence). CDR3: CASSGTGGSQETQYF. CDR3 sequence (DNA): TGCGCCAGCAGTGGGACAGGGGGAAGCCAAGAGACCCAGTACTTC.

The rearrangement joins TRBV5-1 to TRBJ2-5, with D perhaps matching TRBD2 (6 bases). The length of the CDR3 is 15 residues. CDR1 is SGHRS, CDR2 YFSETQ, per germline. The V gene lost 1 base and the J gene lost 0 bases, with 10 bases spanning the gap. CDR3 region: CASSLQGGNQETQYF. The CDR3 DNA reads TGCGCCAGCAGCTTGCAGGGAGGTAACCAAGAGACCCAGTACTTC.

The chain uses TRBV6-5 and TRBJ1-1; 7 nucleotides agree with TRBD1. CDR3 length: 14 residues. The germline CDR1 and CDR2 sequences are MNHEY and SVGAGI. The V gene end was trimmed by 6 bases and the J gene end by 1 base; junction bases not matched to a gene: 5. CDR3 DNA: TGTGCCAGCAGCCGACAGGGCTGGAACACTGAAGCTTTCTTT. Translating gives CASSRQGWNTEAFF.

CDR3 nucleotide sequence: TGTGCCAGCGCACCGAGGACAGGGAAGGTTGAAGCTTTCTTT. Amino acid sequence: CASAPRTGKVEAFF. The rearrangement joins TRBV6-5 to TRBJ1-1; 8 bases map to TRBD1. The V gene's germline CDR1 is MNHEY and CDR2 SVGAGI. J was trimmed by 7 bases and V by 8 bases; bases with no gene match: 12. The CDR3 sequence is 14 residues long.

Note on this clone: One junction end disagrees with the germline gene, perhaps due to a read error. This specimen includes other DNA sequences encoding the same CDR3. This sequence joins TRBV28 and TRBJ1-1; D is possibly TRBD1 (6 bases). The germline CDR1 and CDR2 sequences are MDHEN and SYDVKM. The CDR3 has 15 residues. CDR3 residues: CASSSASSGDTEAFF. CDR3 nucleotides: TGTGCCAGCAGTTCAGCCTCATCAGGGGACACTGAAGCTTTCTTC.

This chain uses TRBV19 with TRBJ1-2, with 7 nucleotides matching TRBD1. Trimming at V came to 1 base and at J to 1 base, leaving 3 bases not matched to a gene. This CDR3 is built from 15 residues. Per the germline V gene, CDR1 is LNHDA and CDR2 is SQIVND (reference sequence). CDR3 DNA: TGTGCCAGTAGTATAGGGACAGGAAATAACTATGGCTACACCTTC. Amino acids: CASSIGTGNNYGYTF.

The V and J genes are TRBV5-1 and TRBJ2-7; 9 bases agree with TRBD1. Germline-derived CDR1 and CDR2 are SGHRS and YFSETQ. The CDR3 runs 13 residues. The V gene end was trimmed by 3 bases and the J gene end by 6 bases; junction bases not matched to a gene: 4. CDR3 sequence: CASSSGQGSEQYF. For the CDR3, the DNA is TGCGCCAGCAGCTCGGGACAGGGAAGCGAGCAGTACTTC.

The chain uses TRBV19 and TRBJ2-2, with D uncertain. Germline V gives CDR1 LNHDA, CDR2 SQIVND (reference sequence). CDR3 length equals 20 residues. V lost 3 bases to trimming and J lost 4 bases, with 27 bases between them. The CDR3 DNA follows: TGTGCCAGTAGTATTCCCCGGCGGAGTAGCCCCCTGCGTAGCACCGGGGAGCTGTTTTTT. Its protein is CASSIPRRSSPLRSTGELFF. The full variable domain, in which reference TRBV19 and TRBJ2-2 provide the parts outside the CDR3, is DGGITQSPKYLFRKEGQNVTLSCEQNLNHDAMYWYRQDPGQGLRLIYYSQIVNDFQKGDIAEGYSVSREKKESFPLTVTSAQKNPTAFYLCASSIPRRSSPLRSTGELFFGEGSRLTVL.

The chain joins TRBV5-1 to TRBJ2-3, with D maybe TRBD2 (5 bases). In germline, CDR1 is SGHRS, CDR2 YFSETQ. Trimming left V 0 bases short and J 4 bases short, with 12 bases between. The CDR3 is 15 amino acids. The CDR3 bases are TGCGCCAGCAGCTTGGTCTTCCGGACTCCAGATACGCAGTATTTT. As protein: CASSLVFRTPDTQYF.

The CDR3 nucleotides are TGTGCCAGCAGCCCAATTCCAAACTATGGCTACACCTTC. This encodes CASSPIPNYGYTF. The chain employs TRBV6-4 and TRBJ1-2; D ambiguous. In germline, CDR1 is MRHNA, CDR2 SNTAGT. The CDR3 is made up of 13 amino acids. V was cut by 6 bases and J by 2 bases, with 10 bases left in between.

The chain uses TRBV28 and TRBJ2-5; no clear D. Per the germline V gene, CDR1 is MDHEN and CDR2 is SYDVKM. The CDR3 loop spans 11 amino acids. V lost 7 bases, J lost 5 bases, and 8 bases lay in between. The CDR3 DNA is TGTGCCAGCATCAGTGGCGAGACCCAGTACTTC. Its protein is CASISGETQYF.

This chain connects TRBV6-6 to TRBJ2-7; the match to TRBD2 covers 12 bases. This CDR3 is built from 13 residues. V lost 7 bases to trimming and J lost 7 bases; unmatched junction nucleotides: 5. Germline-derived CDR1 and CDR2 are MNHNY and SVGAGI (reference sequence). The chain's CDR3 is CASNLLAGGEQYF. The CDR3 bases are TGTGCCAGCAATTTACTAGCGGGAGGTGAGCAGTACTTC.

The chain combines TRBV9 with TRBJ1-1; no clear D. Germline V gene lookup returns CDR1 SGDLS and CDR2 YYNGEE. CDR3 size: 14 residues. The germline V and J ends were trimmed by 1 base and 0 bases, with 7 bases remaining between them. The CDR3 reads CASSVRGMNTEAFF. The CDR3 nucleotides are TGTGCCAGCAGCGTACGAGGGATGAACACTGAAGCTTTCTTT.

This sequence joins TRBV6-1 and TRBJ1-1; 8 bases are shared with TRBD1. Germline V gives CDR1 MNHNS, CDR2 SASEGT. V dropped 6 bases and J dropped 5; count of bases not matched to a gene: 5. The CDR3 has 13 residues. In DNA, the CDR3 is TGTGCCAGCAGAAATACAGGGGGTACTGAAGCTTTCTTT. As protein: CASRNTGGTEAFF.

This clone was picked up a small number of times. The chain joins TRBV29-1 to TRBJ2-7; 7 bases map to TRBD1. J was trimmed by 2 bases and V by 5 bases; bases with no gene match: 0. Germline CDR1 is SQVTM and CDR2 is ANQGSEA. CDR3 length: 11 residues. For the CDR3, the DNA is TGCAGCGTTCAGGGGGCCTACGAGCAGTACTTC. It codes for CSVQGAYEQYF.

This chain joins TRBV5-1 and TRBJ2-1; 11 positions agree with TRBD2. CDR3 length: 16 amino acids. J gave up 3 bases and V 2 bases, and 4 bases lay outside the gene matches. Germline CDR1 reads SGHRS; CDR2 reads YFSETQ. The CDR3 here is CASSFSSGRIYNEQFF. CDR3 nucleotide sequence: TGCGCCAGCAGCTTTTCTAGCGGGAGGATCTACAATGAGCAGTTCTTC.

This clone was seen a few times. The chain employs TRBV7-2 and TRBJ1-4; maybe TRBD1 (6 bases). V dropped 5 bases and J dropped 2 bases, with 15 bases sitting between them. The germline V gene encodes CDR1 SGHTA and CDR2 FQGNSA. The CDR3 is 16 amino acids. CDR3 region: CASSGGGRATNEKLFF. For the CDR3, the DNA is TGTGCCAGCAGCGGGGGGGGCAGGGCCACTAATGAAAAACTGTTTTTT.

This clone was counted once. This rearrangement joins TRBV19 to TRBJ2-1; 12 nucleotides agree with TRBD2. The CDR3 spans 15 residues. Germline assignment: CDR1 LNHDA and CDR2 SQIVND (reference sequence). V dropped 5 bases and J dropped 8; count of bases not matched to a gene: 7. This CDR3 reads CASSSSGRALDEQFF. The DNA of the CDR3 is TGTGCCAGTAGTTCTAGCGGGAGGGCTTTGGATGAGCAGTTCTTC. Complete variable domain (other parts from reference TRBV19 and TRBJ2-1): DGGITQSPKYLFRKEGQNVTLSCEQNLNHDAMYWYRQDPGQGLRLIYYSQIVNDFQKGDIAEGYSVSREKKESFPLTVTSAQKNPTAFYLCASSSSGRALDEQFFGPGTRLTVL.

The rearrangement uses TRBV19 and TRBJ1-5; 7 positions agree with TRBD1. The CDR3 totals 15 residues. V gave up 3 bases and J gave up 10 bases; unmatched junction bases: 12. The V gene's germline CDR1 is LNHDA and CDR2 SQIVND (reference sequence). The CDR3 DNA reads as TGTGCCAGTAGTATCGAAGGGGGCCTCCTTAGTCCCCAGCATTTT. This translates into CASSIEGGLLSPQHF.

This chain joins TRBV30 and TRBJ1-1, with unresolved D. CDR1 is GTSNPN and CDR2 is SVGIG in the germline V gene (reference sequence). V gave up 8 bases and J gave up 5 bases, with 18 bases separating them. The length of the CDR3 is 13 residues. The CDR3 bases are TGTGCCCTGGAAGACTACCCGAGGACTGAAGCTTTCTTT. Protein: CALEDYPRTEAFF.

The CDR3 protein is CAIGGQGGPEAFF. CDR3 coding DNA: TGTGCCATCGGGGGACAGGGGGGCCCTGAAGCTTTCTTT. The V call is TRBV5-4, the J call TRBJ1-1, with 11 bases identical to TRBD1. Germline-derived CDR1 and CDR2 are SGHNT and YYREEE (reference sequence). CDR3 length: 13 residues. V trimming: 9 bases; J trimming: 6 bases; junction bases outside the gene matches: 7.

This chain uses TRBV7-8 with TRBJ2-7; a weak D match, TRBD2 (5 bases). The V end lost 5 bases, the J end lost 3 bases, and 17 bases lay between the germline ends. This CDR3 has 15 amino acids. Per germline, CDR1 SGHVS and CDR2 FQNEAQ. The CDR3: CASSLDRGNVYEQYF. Written as DNA, the CDR3 is TGTGCCAGCAGCCTCGATCGGGGTAACGTCTACGAGCAGTACTTC.

V gene TRBV19 combines with J gene TRBJ1-5; D perhaps matches TRBD1 (5 bases). V lost 8 bases, J lost 3 bases, and 11 bases lay in between. The length of the CDR3 is 13 residues. Germline V gives CDR1 LNHDA, CDR2 SQIVND (reference sequence). The CDR3 nucleotides are TGTGCCAGTTCCAGGGATTTCAATCAGCCCCAGCATTTT. Amino acids: CASSRDFNQPQHF.

The chain combines TRBV2 with TRBJ1-1; D might be TRBD1 (5 bases). V was cut by 11 bases and J by 2 bases, with 15 bases left in between. The CDR3 length is 13 residues. Per the germline V gene, CDR1 is SNHLY and CDR2 is FYNNEI. CDR3 sequence: CALRRQPNTEAFF. The DNA of the CDR3 is TGTGCCCTGCGAAGACAGCCTAACACTGAAGCTTTCTTT.